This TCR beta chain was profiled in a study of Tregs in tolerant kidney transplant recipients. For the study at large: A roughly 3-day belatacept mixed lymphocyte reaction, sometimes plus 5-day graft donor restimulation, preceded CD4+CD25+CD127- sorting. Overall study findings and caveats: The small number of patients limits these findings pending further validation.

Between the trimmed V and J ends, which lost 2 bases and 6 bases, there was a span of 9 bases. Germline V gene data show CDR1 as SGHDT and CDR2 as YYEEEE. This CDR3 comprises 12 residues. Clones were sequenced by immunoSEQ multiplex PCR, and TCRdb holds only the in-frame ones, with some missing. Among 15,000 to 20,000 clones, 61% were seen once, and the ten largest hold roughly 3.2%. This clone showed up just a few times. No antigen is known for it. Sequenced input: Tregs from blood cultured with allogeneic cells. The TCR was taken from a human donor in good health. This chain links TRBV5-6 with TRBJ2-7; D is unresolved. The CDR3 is CASSFPVGEQYF. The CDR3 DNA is TGTGCCAGCAGCTTTCCGGTTGGCGAGCAGTACTTC.